Each of the 23 T cell receptor beta chains below was sequenced from the same sample in a study of blood T cell repertoires in COVID-19 (dated by TCRdb to the early 2020s). The library was built by means of the immunoSEQ multiplex PCR assay. TCRdb obtained this table from immuneACCESS and retained in-frame rearrangements with V and J assigned. These tables miss some clones; where compared with another copy, unresolved V genes account for less than half of the shortfall, and the remainder is unexplained. The sample data list fewer than 140,000 clones, and around 78% of these were observed just once. Approximately 6.2% of the sample comes from the top ten. The sample was peripheral blood. The receptors were sampled from a man older than 75 with COVID-19, enrolled during active disease.

The chain employs TRBV7-3 and TRBJ2-7, with 7 bases fitting TRBD2. The CDR3 runs to 15 residues. V lost 2 bases to trimming and J lost 8 bases; unmatched junction nucleotides: 12. Germline V gives CDR1 SGHTA, CDR2 FQGTGA. The CDR3 DNA follows: TGTGCCAGCAGCTTATGGAGAGCCGGGACTACGCAGCAGTACTTC. Amino acids: CASSLWRAGTTQQYF.

V and J are TRBV4-1 and TRBJ2-7, with 8 bases identical to TRBD1. The V gene end was trimmed by 0 bases and the J gene end by 2 bases; junction bases not matched to a gene: 6. Germline V CDR1 and CDR2: MGHRA, YSYEKL. This CDR3 has 16 residues. CDR3 sequence (DNA): TGCGCCAGCAGCCAAGAGGTGACAGGGGCGGCCTACGAGCAGTACTTC. Encoded protein: CASSQEVTGAAYEQYF.

This chain uses TRBV7-9 with TRBJ2-5, with D tentatively TRBD2 (5 bases). The ends were cut back, 0 bases at V and 5 bases at J, with 10 bases in the middle. This CDR3 is built from 14 residues. Germline V gene data show CDR1 as SEHNR and CDR2 as FQNEAQ (reference sequence). CDR3 sequence: CASSLALPGETQYF. The CDR3 DNA follows: TGTGCCAGCAGCTTAGCTCTGCCGGGGGAGACCCAGTACTTC.

This chain joins TRBV4-1 and TRBJ2-7, with 12 bases aligning to TRBD2. The germline CDR1 and CDR2 sequences are MGHRA and YSYEKL. The CDR3 covers 16 residues. V shed 0 bases and J 3 bases; nucleotides not matched to a gene: 3. CDR3 residues: CASSQDRTSGVYEQYF. Written as DNA, the CDR3 is TGCGCCAGCAGCCAAGATCGGACTAGCGGGGTCTACGAGCAGTACTTC.

This chain connects TRBV27 to TRBJ2-7; 7 nucleotides match TRBD2. J was trimmed by 4 bases and V by 0 bases; bases with no gene match: 9. The CDR3 length is 16 residues. Looked up from germline, CDR1 is MNHEY and CDR2 is SMNVEV (reference sequence). CDR3 sequence: CASSLSPGGGLYEQYF. The CDR3 nucleotides read TGTGCCAGCAGTTTATCCCCGGGAGGAGGTTTGTACGAGCAGTACTTC.

The chain employs TRBV28 and TRBJ1-1, with unresolved D. CDR1 is MDHEN, CDR2 SYDVKM, per germline. The CDR3 loop spans 15 amino acids. V was pared by 3 bases and J by 1 base, with 12 bases between. CDR3 amino acids: CASSFLQTANTEAFF. The CDR3 bases are TGTGCCAGCAGTTTCCTGCAGACTGCGAACACTGAAGCTTTCTTT.

The rearrangement joins TRBV5-1 to TRBJ2-2; 10 bases agree with TRBD2. The CDR3 runs 16 residues. J was trimmed by 1 base and V by 4 bases; bases with no gene match: 4. The germline CDR1 and CDR2 sequences are SGHRS and YFSETQ. The CDR3 sequence: CASSPGLAENTGELFF. The DNA for the CDR3 is TGCGCCAGCAGCCCAGGACTAGCGGAGAACACCGGGGAGCTGTTTTTT.

This clone has more than one count but fewer than ten. The V and J genes are TRBV5-6 and TRBJ2-7; D gene unclear. Germline V lookup: CDR1 SGHDT, CDR2 YYEEEE. V dropped 1 base and J dropped 6 bases, with 5 bases sitting between them. The CDR3 sequence is 11 residues long. The CDR3 DNA sequence: TGTGCCAGCAGCTTGAGCGCCGAGCAGTACTTC. It yields the protein CASSLSAEQYF.

The chain is built from TRBV5-1 and TRBJ2-2; no reliable D call. This CDR3 contains 11 residues. In germline, CDR1 is SGHRS, CDR2 YFSETQ. The ends were cut back, 4 bases at V and 8 bases at J, with 6 bases in the middle. CDR3 in amino acids: CASSTPGELFF. CDR3 in DNA: TGCGCCAGCAGCACACCTGGGGAGCTGTTTTTT. The full variable domain, in which reference TRBV5-1 and TRBJ2-2 provide the parts outside the CDR3, is KAGVTQTPRYLIKTRGQQVTLSCSPISGHRSVSWYQQTPGQGLQFLFEYFSETQRNKGNFPGRFSGRQFSNSRSEMNVSTLELGDSALYLCASSTPGELFFGEGSRLTVL.

The gene calls are TRBV2 and TRBJ1-4, with 12 nucleotides matching TRBD1. The V and J ends lost 8 bases and 10 bases, in that order; junction bases with no gene match: 5. The CDR3 covers 13 residues. Per germline, CDR1 SNHLY and CDR2 FYNNEI. CDR3 amino acids: CASSGTGGGKLFF. In DNA, the CDR3 is TGTGCCAGCTCAGGGACAGGGGGCGGAAAACTGTTTTTT.

The table lists this clone with a count of one. This chain joins TRBV18 and TRBJ1-1; TRBD1 matches at 9 bases. With V trimmed by 8 bases and J by 3 bases, 10 bases remained unmatched. The germline gives CDR1 KGHSH, CDR2 LQKENI. The CDR3 runs 15 residues. The chain's CDR3 is CASTNTGTGHTEAFF. CDR3 nucleotides: TGTGCCAGCACGAATACCGGGACAGGGCACACTGAAGCTTTCTTT.

This clone was seen at least ten times. The J gene is TRBJ2-1, the V gene TRBV19; maybe TRBD2 (6 bases). Germline V gene sequence: CDR1 LNHDA, CDR2 SQIVND (reference sequence). Between the trimmed V and J ends, which lost 4 bases and 4 bases, there was a span of 20 bases. The CDR3 length is 17 residues. The CDR3 loop is CASSRDRFRERYNEQFF. CDR3 DNA sequence: TGTGCCAGTAGTAGGGATCGGTTCCGGGAGAGGTACAATGAGCAGTTCTTC.

The chain joins TRBV19 to TRBJ1-2; D unresolved. CDR1 is LNHDA and CDR2 is SQIVND in the germline V gene (reference sequence). CDR3 length: 14 residues. The V gene lost 5 bases and the J gene lost 6 bases, with 16 bases spanning the gap. In DNA, the CDR3 is TGTGCCAGTAGTGTAGGGTTCGCGGTAGATGGCTACACCTTC. It is translated as CASSVGFAVDGYTF.

The chain carries TRBV5-1 and TRBJ1-1; the D gene is possibly TRBD1 (5 bases). Germline CDR1 is SGHRS and CDR2 is YFSETQ. V shed 0 bases and J shed 6 bases, with 15 bases lying between them. This CDR3 region has 15 residues. The CDR3 protein is CASSLEQVYDAEAFF. In DNA form, the CDR3 reads TGCGCCAGCAGCTTGGAACAGGTGTACGATGCTGAAGCTTTCTTT. The whole variable domain, remainder taken from reference TRBV5-1 and TRBJ1-1, is KAGVTQTPRYLIKTRGQQVTLSCSPISGHRSVSWYQQTPGQGLQFLFEYFSETQRNKGNFPGRFSGRQFSNSRSEMNVSTLELGDSALYLCASSLEQVYDAEAFFGQGTRLTVV.

Only one count was recorded for this clone. The V and J genes are TRBV5-4 and TRBJ1-6, with 7 bases fitting TRBD1. Germline V lookup: CDR1 SGHNT, CDR2 YYREEE (reference sequence). The CDR3 is 15 amino acids. The ends lost 0 bases at V and 8 bases at J; junction bases unmatched: 5. The CDR3 here is CASSLGQGADSPLHF. The CDR3 nucleotides are TGTGCCAGCAGCTTGGGACAGGGTGCCGATTCACCCCTCCACTTT. Full variable domain (missing parts from reference TRBV5-4 and TRBJ1-6): ETGVTQSPTHLIKTRGQQVTLRCSSQSGHNTVSWYQQALGQGPQFIFQYYREEENGRGNFPPRFSGLQFPNYSSELNVNALELDDSALYLCASSLGQGADSPLHFGNGTRLTVT.

The rearrangement links TRBV7-2 to TRBJ2-1, with TRBD2 matching 9 bases. CDR3 length: 15 residues. Germline V gene lookup returns CDR1 SGHTA and CDR2 FQGNSA. The ends lost 1 base at V and 9 bases at J; junction bases unmatched: 7. The CDR3 nucleotides are TGTGCCAGCAGCTTAGGTCCTAGCGGGGAGGGTGAGCAGTTCTTC. Translating gives CASSLGPSGEGEQFF.

The chain combines TRBV27 with TRBJ1-5, with 7 bases aligning to TRBD1. Trimming took 5 bases from V and 1 from J; bases not matched to a gene: 11. The CDR3 extends over 17 amino acids. Germline CDR1 and CDR2: MNHEY and SMNVEV (reference sequence). This chain's CDR3 is CASSTRTGVGSNQPQHF. CDR3 coding DNA: TGTGCCAGCAGTACTAGGACAGGAGTGGGGAGCAATCAGCCCCAGCATTTT.

The chain uses TRBV2 and TRBJ2-2; 8 positions match TRBD1. The CDR3 loop spans 17 amino acids. V lost 3 bases and J lost 0; bases outside the gene matches: 6. Germline assignment: CDR1 SNHLY and CDR2 FYNNEI. The DNA for the CDR3 is TGTGCCAGCAGTGACAGGCAGGGACAGGCGAACACCGGGGAGCTGTTTTTT. It encodes CASSDRQGQANTGELFF.

This sequence joins TRBV19 and TRBJ1-1; no reliable D call. Germline V lookup: CDR1 LNHDA, CDR2 SQIVND (reference sequence). The germline V and J ends were trimmed by 4 bases and 5 bases, with 11 bases remaining between them. The CDR3 loop spans 13 amino acids. Written as DNA, the CDR3 is TGTGCCAGTAGTACTTTTTTAGTTACTGAAGCTTTCTTT. Translated, it gives CASSTFLVTEAFF.

The V and J genes are TRBV7-9 and TRBJ1-2, with D perhaps matching TRBD1 (6 bases). V was cut by 0 bases and J by 6 bases, with 8 bases left in between. Germline V lookup: CDR1 SEHNR, CDR2 FQNEAQ (reference sequence). CDR3 length: 13 amino acids. CDR3 nucleotides: TGTGCCAGCAGCTTAGCCTACAGGGATGGCTACACCTTC. It is translated as CASSLAYRDGYTF.

The chain recombines TRBV7-6 with TRBJ1-6; perhaps TRBD1 as D (6 bases). V was pared by 1 base and J by 5 bases, with 12 bases between. The CDR3 totals 16 residues. Germline V lookup: CDR1 SGHVS, CDR2 FNYEAQ. In DNA form, the CDR3 reads TGTGCCAGCAGCTTAGTTACAGGGATGAATAATTCACCCCTCCACTTT. Protein sequence: CASSLVTGMNNSPLHF.

The J gene is TRBJ2-3, the V gene TRBV5-8; TRBD1 is a possible D gene (6 bases). CDR1 and CDR2 from the germline V gene are SGHTS and YDEGEE. Trimming stripped 1 base from V and 3 bases from J, with 12 bases between. The CDR3 sequence is 15 residues long. CDR3 bases: TGTGCCAGCAGCTTGATGTTGCAGGGGACAGATACGCAGTATTTT. It yields the protein CASSLMLQGTDTQYF.

The chain uses TRBV27 and TRBJ1-2; maybe TRBD1 (6 bases). Germline V gene lookup returns CDR1 MNHEY and CDR2 SMNVEV (reference sequence). This CDR3 has 13 residues. The V and J ends lost 3 bases and 4 bases respectively, with 9 bases between them. CDR3 in amino acids: CASSFRGAYGYTF. The CDR3 DNA reads TGTGCCAGCAGTTTTCGGGGGGCCTATGGCTACACCTTC.